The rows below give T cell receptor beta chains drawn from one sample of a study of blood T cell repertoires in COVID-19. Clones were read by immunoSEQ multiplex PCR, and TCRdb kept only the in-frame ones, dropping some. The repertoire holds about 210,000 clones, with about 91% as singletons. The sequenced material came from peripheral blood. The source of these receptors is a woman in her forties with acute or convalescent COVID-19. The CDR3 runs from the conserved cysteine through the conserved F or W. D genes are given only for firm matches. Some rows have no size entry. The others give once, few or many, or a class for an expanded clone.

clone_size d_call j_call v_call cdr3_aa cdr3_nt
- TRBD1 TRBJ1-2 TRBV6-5 CASSKPGQGYGYTF TGTGCCAGCAGTAAACCGGGACAGGGTTATGGCTACACCTTC
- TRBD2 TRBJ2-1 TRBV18 CASSRNSGGANHNEQFF TGTGCCAGCTCACGAAATAGCGGGGGGGCCAACCACAATGAGCAGTTCTTC
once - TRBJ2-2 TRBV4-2 CASSPRQVLNTGELFF TGTGCCAGCAGCCCTCGACAGGTACTGAACACCGGGGAGCTGTTTTTT
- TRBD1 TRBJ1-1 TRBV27 CASRQGAFEAFF TGTGCCAGCAGACAGGGGGCCTTTGAAGCTTTCTTT
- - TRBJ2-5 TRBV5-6 CASSLVTTQETQYF TGTGCCAGCAGCTTGGTAACTACCCAAGAGACCCAGTACTTC
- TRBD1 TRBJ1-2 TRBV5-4 CASSLGGQGRGYTF TGTGCCAGCAGCTTGGGGGGACAGGGTCGGGGCTACACCTTC
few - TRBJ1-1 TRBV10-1 CATSLGANTEAFF TGCGCCACCTCTCTCGGTGCGAACACTGAAGCTTTCTTT
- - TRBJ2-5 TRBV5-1 CASSFSGGSQETQYF TGCGCCAGCAGCTTTTCCGGGGGATCTCAAGAGACCCAGTACTTC
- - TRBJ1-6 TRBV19 CASTQRVGSPLHF TGTGCCAGTACCCAACGGGTTGGCTCACCCCTCCACTTT
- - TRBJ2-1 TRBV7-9 CASKEFSRENEQFF TGTGCCAGCAAGGAGTTCTCGAGGGAGAATGAGCAGTTCTTC